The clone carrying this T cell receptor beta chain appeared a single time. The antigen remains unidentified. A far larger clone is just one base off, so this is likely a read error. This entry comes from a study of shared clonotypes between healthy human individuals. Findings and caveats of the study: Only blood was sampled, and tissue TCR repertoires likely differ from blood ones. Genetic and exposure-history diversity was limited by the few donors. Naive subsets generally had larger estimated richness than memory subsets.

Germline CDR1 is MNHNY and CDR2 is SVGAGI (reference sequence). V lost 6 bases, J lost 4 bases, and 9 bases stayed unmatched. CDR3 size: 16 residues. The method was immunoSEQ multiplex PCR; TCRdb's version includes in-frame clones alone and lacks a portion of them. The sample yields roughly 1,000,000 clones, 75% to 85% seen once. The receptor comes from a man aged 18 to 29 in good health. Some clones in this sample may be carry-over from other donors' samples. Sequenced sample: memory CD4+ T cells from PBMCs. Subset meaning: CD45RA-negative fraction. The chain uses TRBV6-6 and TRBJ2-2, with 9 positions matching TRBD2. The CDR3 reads CASSGLAGRGTGELFF. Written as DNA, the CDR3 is TGTGCCAGCAGCGGGCTAGCGGGAAGAGGCACCGGGGAGCTGTTTTTT.